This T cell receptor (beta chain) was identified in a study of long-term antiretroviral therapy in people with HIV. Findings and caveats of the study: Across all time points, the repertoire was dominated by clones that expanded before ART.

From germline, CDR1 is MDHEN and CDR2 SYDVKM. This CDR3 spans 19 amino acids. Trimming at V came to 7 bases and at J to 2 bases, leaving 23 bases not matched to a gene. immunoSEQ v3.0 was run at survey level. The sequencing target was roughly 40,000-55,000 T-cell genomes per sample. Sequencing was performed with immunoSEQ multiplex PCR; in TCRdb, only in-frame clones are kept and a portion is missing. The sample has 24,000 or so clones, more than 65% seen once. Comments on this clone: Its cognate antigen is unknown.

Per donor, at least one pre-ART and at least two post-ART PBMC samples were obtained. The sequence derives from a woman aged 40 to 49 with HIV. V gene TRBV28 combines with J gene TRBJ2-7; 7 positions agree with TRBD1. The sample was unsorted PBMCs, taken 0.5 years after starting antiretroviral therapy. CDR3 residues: CASTLRVAYGTVSTYEQYF. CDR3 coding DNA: TGTGCCAGCACCCTCAGGGTGGCCTACGGGACAGTGTCTACCTACGAGCAGTACTTC.